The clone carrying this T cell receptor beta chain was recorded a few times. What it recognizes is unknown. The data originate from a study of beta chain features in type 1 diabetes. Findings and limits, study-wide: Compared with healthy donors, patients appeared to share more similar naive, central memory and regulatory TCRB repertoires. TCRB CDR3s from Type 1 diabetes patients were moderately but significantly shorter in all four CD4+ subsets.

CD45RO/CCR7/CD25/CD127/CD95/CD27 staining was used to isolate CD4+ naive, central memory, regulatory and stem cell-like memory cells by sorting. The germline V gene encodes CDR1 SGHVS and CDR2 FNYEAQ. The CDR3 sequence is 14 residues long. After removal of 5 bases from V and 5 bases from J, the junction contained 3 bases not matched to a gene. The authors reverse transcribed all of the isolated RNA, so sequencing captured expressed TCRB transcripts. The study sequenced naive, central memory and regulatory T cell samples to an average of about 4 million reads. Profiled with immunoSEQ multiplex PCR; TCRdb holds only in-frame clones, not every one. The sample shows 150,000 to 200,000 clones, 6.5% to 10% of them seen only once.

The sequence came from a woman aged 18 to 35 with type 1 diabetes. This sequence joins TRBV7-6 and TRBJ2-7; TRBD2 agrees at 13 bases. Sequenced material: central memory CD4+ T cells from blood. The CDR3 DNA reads TGTGCCAGCAGCCGAGGACTAGCGGGAGACGAGCAGTACTTC. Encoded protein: CASSRGLAGDEQYF. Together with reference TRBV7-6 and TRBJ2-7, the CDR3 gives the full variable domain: GAGVSQSPRYKVTKRGQDVALRCDPISGHVSLYWYRQALGQGPEFLTYFNYEAQQDKSGLPNDRFSAERPEGSISTLTIQRTEQRDSAMYRCASSRGLAGDEQYFGPGTRLTVT.